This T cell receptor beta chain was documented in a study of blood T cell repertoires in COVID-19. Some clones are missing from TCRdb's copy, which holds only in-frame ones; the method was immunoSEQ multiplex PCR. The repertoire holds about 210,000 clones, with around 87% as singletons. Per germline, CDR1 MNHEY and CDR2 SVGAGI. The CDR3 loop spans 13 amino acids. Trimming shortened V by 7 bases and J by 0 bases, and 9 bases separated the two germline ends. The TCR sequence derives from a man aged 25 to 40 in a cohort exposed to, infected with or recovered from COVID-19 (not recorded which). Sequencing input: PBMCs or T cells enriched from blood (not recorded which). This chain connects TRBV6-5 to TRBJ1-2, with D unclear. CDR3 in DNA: TGTGCCAGCACGGGAAAAGCTAACTATGGCTACACCTTC. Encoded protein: CASTGKANYGYTF.